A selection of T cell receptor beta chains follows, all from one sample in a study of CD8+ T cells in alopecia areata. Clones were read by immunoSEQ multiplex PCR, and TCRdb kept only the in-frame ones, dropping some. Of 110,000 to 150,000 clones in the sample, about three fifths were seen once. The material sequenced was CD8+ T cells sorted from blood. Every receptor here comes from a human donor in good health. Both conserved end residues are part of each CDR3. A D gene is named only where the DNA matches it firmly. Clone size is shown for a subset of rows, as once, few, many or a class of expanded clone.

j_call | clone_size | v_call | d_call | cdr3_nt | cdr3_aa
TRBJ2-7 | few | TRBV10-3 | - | TGTGCCACCGAAGGACCCACCTACGAGCAGTACTTC | CATEGPTYEQYF
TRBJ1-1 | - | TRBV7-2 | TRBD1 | TGTGCCAGCAGCGACGGACAGGGGCACACTGAAGCTTTCTTT | CASSDGQGHTEAFF
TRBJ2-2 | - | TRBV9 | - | TGTGCCAGCAGCGAAGGACAGCCCCGAGGCACCGGGGAGCTGTTTTTT | CASSEGQPRGTGELFF
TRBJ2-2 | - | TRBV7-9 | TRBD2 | TGTGCCACCTCTTCCGGGACTAGGGCAGCCGGGGAGCTGTTTTTT | CATSSGTRAAGELFF
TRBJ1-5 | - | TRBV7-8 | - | TGTGCCAGCAGCTCTGAAGGGCACAGCCAGCCCCAGCATTTT | CASSSEGHSQPQHF
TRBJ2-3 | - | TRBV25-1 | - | TGTGCCAGCAGTGAAGTCTGGGTTAGTACGCAGTATTTT | CASSEVWVSTQYF
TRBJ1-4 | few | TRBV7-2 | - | TGTGCCAGCAGCTTCAGCGACACAAAGCAGGACATATTTCGGGAAAAACTGTTTTTT | CASSFSDTKQDIFREKLFF
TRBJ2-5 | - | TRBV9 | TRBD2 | TGTGCCAGCAGCGGAGGGACTAGCTGGCAAGAGACCCAGTACTTC | CASSGGTSWQETQYF
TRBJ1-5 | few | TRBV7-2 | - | TGTGCCAGCAGCTTCCCAGGCAGAAATCAGCCCCAGCATTTT | CASSFPGRNQPQHF
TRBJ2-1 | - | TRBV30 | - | TGTGCCTGGCGCCAGACGGGACCCTCCTACAATGAGCAGTTCTTC | CAWRQTGPSYNEQFF
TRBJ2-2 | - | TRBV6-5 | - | TGTGCCAGCAGCCCCGAAGGGCCCCGCACCGGGGAGCTGTTTTTT | CASSPEGPRTGELFF
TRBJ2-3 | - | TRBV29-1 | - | TGCAGCGTTGTGGGTGGAACAGATACGCAGTATTTT | CSVVGGTDTQYF
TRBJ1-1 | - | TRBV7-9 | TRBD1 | TGTGCCAGCAGCTTAGGGACAGGGGAAGCTTTCTTT | CASSLGTGEAFF
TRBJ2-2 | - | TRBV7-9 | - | TGTGCCGGACCACGAAACACCGGGGAGCTGTTTTTT | CAGPRNTGELFF
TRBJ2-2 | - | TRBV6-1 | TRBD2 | TGTGCCAGCAGCGAACACAGGCGCGGGACTAGCCCGAACACCGGGGAGCTGTTTTTT | CASSEHRRGTSPNTGELFF
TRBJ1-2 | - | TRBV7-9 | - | TGTGCCAGCAGCCTAAGCCCGGGAGTGGACTATGGCTACACCTTC | CASSLSPGVDYGYTF
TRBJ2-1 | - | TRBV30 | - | TGTGCCTGGAGTTCACAGGCTGAGCAGTTCTTC | CAWSSQAEQFF
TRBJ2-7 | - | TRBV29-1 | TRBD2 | TGCAGCGTTGAAGATGGACTAGGTATCTACGAGCAGTACTTC | CSVEDGLGIYEQYF